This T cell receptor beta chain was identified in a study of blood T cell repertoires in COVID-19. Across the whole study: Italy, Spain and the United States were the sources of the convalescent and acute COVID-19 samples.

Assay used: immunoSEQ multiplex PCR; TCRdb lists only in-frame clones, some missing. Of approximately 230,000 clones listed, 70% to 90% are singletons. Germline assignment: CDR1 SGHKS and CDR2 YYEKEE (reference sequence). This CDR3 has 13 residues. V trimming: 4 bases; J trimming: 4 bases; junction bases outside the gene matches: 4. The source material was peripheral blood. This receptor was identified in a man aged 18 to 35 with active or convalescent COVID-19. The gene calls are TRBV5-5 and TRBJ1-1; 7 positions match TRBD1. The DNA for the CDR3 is TGTGCCAGCAGCCGGGCAGGGGGCACTGAAGCTTTCTTT. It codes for CASSRAGGTEAFF.